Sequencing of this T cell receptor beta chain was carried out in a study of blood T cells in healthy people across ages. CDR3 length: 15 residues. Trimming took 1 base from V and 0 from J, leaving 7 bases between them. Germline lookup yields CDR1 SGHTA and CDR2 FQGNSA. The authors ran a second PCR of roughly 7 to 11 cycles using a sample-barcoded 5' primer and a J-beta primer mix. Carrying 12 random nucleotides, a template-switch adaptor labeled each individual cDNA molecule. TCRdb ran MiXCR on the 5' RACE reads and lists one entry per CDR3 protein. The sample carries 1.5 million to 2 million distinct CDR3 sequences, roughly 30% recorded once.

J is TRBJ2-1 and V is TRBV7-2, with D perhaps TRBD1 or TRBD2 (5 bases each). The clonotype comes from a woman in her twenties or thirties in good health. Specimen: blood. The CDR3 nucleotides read TGTGCCAGCAGCTTAGTGGGGGTCTCCTACAATGAGCAGTTCTTC. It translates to CASSLVGVSYNEQFF.